This T cell receptor (beta chain) came from a study of T cell repertoires in cytomegalovirus infection. Regarding the study as a whole: What dominated the ex vivo response were HLA-C-restricted CMV-specific TCR beta clonotypes.

TCRdb analysed the reads with MiXCR anew, one entry per CDR3 protein. The sample has approximately 700,000 distinct CDR3 sequences; 35% to 45% are singletons. The V gene end was trimmed by 5 bases and the J gene end by 6 bases; junction bases not matched to a gene: 15. Germline V CDR1 and CDR2: SGHTA, FQGNSA. The CDR3 is 16 amino acids. This clonotype was detected many times. Antigen unknown. The source material was PBMCs. The chain carries TRBV7-2 and TRBJ2-7; 8 bases are shared with TRBD1. The clonotype originates from a human donor in good health (CMV status not recorded). Some clones in this sample may be carry-over from other donors' samples. The CDR3 protein is CASSPSGKQGVTEQYF. DNA for the CDR3: TGTGCCAGCAGCCCCTCCGGGAAACAGGGGGTTACCGAGCAGTACTTC.